This TCR beta chain appears in the sequencing data of a study of blood T cell repertoires in COVID-19. Across the study: Sites across the United States, Italy and Spain contributed samples from acute and convalescent COVID-19. Sources were T cells, B-cell-depleted T cells, or PBMCs; the material itself was cDNA or gDNA.

TCRdb keeps only in-frame clones here, not all; method: immunoSEQ multiplex PCR. Found here are around 270,000 clones, 80% to 90% of them singletons; the top ten hold roughly 5.1%. The V end lost 4 bases, the J end lost 6 bases, and 12 bases lay between the germline ends. This CDR3 is 13 amino acids long. Germline CDR1 KGHSH, CDR2 LQKENI. Specimen: peripheral blood. This clonotype was obtained from a middle-aged man with acute or convalescent COVID-19. The V call is TRBV18, the J call TRBJ1-1; D remains ambiguous. The CDR3 DNA follows: TGTGCCAGCTCACAAAGCTCGGTGGCTGAAGCTTTCTTT. The encoded protein is CASSQSSVAEAFF.